The 14 T cell receptor beta chains listed next were all sequenced from one sample in a study of blood T cells in healthy people across ages. A J-beta primer mix and a sample-barcoded 5' primer were used in a second PCR of about 7 to 12 cycles. TCRdb itself ran the 5' RACE reads through MiXCR, one entry per CDR3 protein. The sample carries over 950,000 distinct CDR3 sequences, 30% to 40% recorded once. Material: blood. These receptors came from a man younger than 30 in good health.

This clonotype was seen only a few times. The chain has TRBV7-8 and TRBJ2-7; the match to TRBD1 covers 7 bases. Losses at the gene ends were 5 bases for V and 7 bases for J; bases not matched to a gene: 14. Germline CDR1 is SGHVS and CDR2 is FQNEAQ. This CDR3 contains 15 residues. The CDR3 spells CASSVRDRTYNEQYF. CDR3 DNA sequence: TGTGCCAGCAGCGTCCGGGACAGAACTTACAATGAGCAGTACTTC.

This rearrangement joins TRBV27 to TRBJ1-5, with a possible D match to TRBD1 (6 bases). The ends were cut back, 2 bases at V and 2 bases at J, with 13 bases in the middle. Germline CDR1 and CDR2: MNHEY and SMNVEV (reference sequence). The CDR3 consists of 16 residues. This CDR3 reads CASSLEEGGRNQPQHF. In nucleotides, the CDR3 is TGTGCCAGCAGTTTAGAGGAGGGGGGCCGCAATCAGCCCCAGCATTTT.

J is TRBJ2-1 and V is TRBV6-2 or TRBV6-3, with unresolved D. CDR1 and CDR2 (germline): MNHEY, SVGEGT. This CDR3 comprises 11 residues. V shed 7 bases and J shed 10 bases, with 11 bases lying between them. The DNA for the CDR3 is TGTGCCAGCACAGGTGGGCCGGAGCAGTTCTTC. Translating it yields CASTGGPEQFF.

J is TRBJ1-5 and V is TRBV24-1, with D hard to call. Trimming shortened V by 1 base and J by 0 bases, and 6 bases separated the two germline ends. This CDR3 region has 15 residues. Germline CDR1 and CDR2: KGHDR and SFDVKD. CDR3 sequence (DNA): TGTGCCACCAGTGATTTTCGTTATAGCAATCAGCCCCAGCATTTT. Translating it yields CATSDFRYSNQPQHF.

The rearrangement joins TRBV15 to TRBJ1-2; possible D gene TRBD1, 6 bases. This CDR3 comprises 16 residues. Germline CDR1 and CDR2: LNHNV and YYDKDF (reference sequence). Trimming took off 0 bases at V and 7 bases at J, with 18 bases between the two ends. The DNA for the CDR3 is TGTGCCACCAGCAGAGATCGAGGGGGGGCGCTTGCTGGCTACACCTTC. Translation: CATSRDRGGALAGYTF.

The chain links TRBV19 to TRBJ1-2; the D is unclear. The V gene lost 7 bases and the J gene lost 3 bases, with 9 bases spanning the gap. The CDR3 runs to 12 residues. Germline lookup yields CDR1 LNHDA and CDR2 SQIVND (reference sequence). Written as DNA, the CDR3 is TGTGCCAGTATGACGGATTACTATGGCTACACCTTC. It encodes CASMTDYYGYTF.

This chain uses TRBV7-9 with TRBJ1-5, with a weak D call TRBD1 (5 bases). This CDR3 contains 17 residues. V was shortened by 5 bases and J by 5 bases, with 22 bases between the two germline ends. Germline loops: CDR1 SEHNR, CDR2 FQNEAQ (reference sequence). CDR3 sequence (DNA): TGTGCCAGCAGCCTCCACAATGGGGGAAAGGCAGATCAGCCCCAGCATTTT. Amino acid sequence: CASSLHNGGKADQPQHF.

V is TRBV11-2 and J is TRBJ2-1, with unresolved D. V lost 0 bases and J 7 bases, leaving 13 bases between the germline ends. The CDR3 spans 15 residues. Germline V gene lookup returns CDR1 SGHAT and CDR2 FQNNGV. Written as DNA, the CDR3 is TGTGCCAGCAGCTTAGAGCGCAGCATTGGGAATGAGCAGTTCTTC. This translates into CASSLERSIGNEQFF.

On this clonotype itself: A much larger clone lies one base from this, so it may be a read error. CDR3: CASSKGGDQETQFF. The DNA for the CDR3 is TGTGCCAGCTCAAAAGGAGGGGACCAAGAGACCCAGTTCTTC. V usage is TRBV5-5 and J usage is TRBJ2-5, with D possibly being TRBD2 (6 bases). The J call could be wrong; TRBJ2-1 is a better fit for the DNA end. The CDR3 runs to 14 residues. Per germline, CDR1 SGHKS and CDR2 YYEKEE (reference sequence).

This clonotype appeared a few times. This sequence joins TRBV4-1 and TRBJ1-6; 7 bases align to TRBD1. The V segment lost 1 base and the J segment 2 bases; nucleotides outside the gene matches: 5. There are 17 residues in the CDR3. Germline V CDR1 and CDR2: MGHRA, YSYEKL. CDR3 protein: CASSQGQGGAYNSPLHF. The DNA for the CDR3 is TGCGCCAGCAGCCAAGGACAGGGAGGTGCCTATAATTCACCCCTCCACTTT.

The chain has TRBV30 and TRBJ2-2; the D is unclear. The ends were cut back, 2 bases at V and 4 bases at J, with 11 bases in the middle. The CDR3 spans 14 residues. From germline, CDR1 is GTSNPN and CDR2 SVGIG (reference sequence). The CDR3 nucleotides read TGTGCCTGGAGTCTGTACCAGGCCACCGGGGAGCTGTTTTTT. Encoded protein: CAWSLYQATGELFF.

This rearrangement joins TRBV20-1 to TRBJ2-1; 15 nucleotides align to TRBD2. There are 17 residues in the CDR3. Germline V gives CDR1 DFQATT, CDR2 SNEGSKA (reference sequence). With V trimmed by 4 bases and J by 2 bases, 6 bases remained unmatched. The CDR3 coding sequence is TGCAGTGCTACCGGGACTAGCGGGGGGAATACCTACAATGAGCAGTTCTTC. Translation gives CSATGTSGGNTYNEQFF.

To note about this clonotype: A read error is possible here, since a much larger clone lies one base away. This CDR3 reads CASSPAVNGQFF. The CDR3 bases are TGTGCCAGCAGCCCAGCTGTTAATGGGCAGTTCTTC. The gene calls are TRBV7-9 and TRBJ2-1; unclear D gene. Germline-derived CDR1 and CDR2 are SEHNR and FQNEAQ (reference sequence). CDR3 size: 12 residues.

The chain has TRBV25-1 and TRBJ1-1, with 8 positions matching TRBD1. This CDR3 region has 16 residues. V was pared by 2 bases and J by 4 bases, with 9 bases of the junction left unmatched. Germline CDR1 reads MGHDK; CDR2 reads SYGVNS. CDR3 in DNA: TGTGCCAGCAGTGAAGCAGGGGGCGGCGGGGGCACTGAAGCTTTCTTT. Translated: CASSEAGGGGGTEAFF.